This T cell receptor beta chain was observed in a study of CD8 T cells in ankylosing spondylitis. Study conclusions and caveats: Clones tied to disease were said to be significantly enriched in matched ankylosing spondylitis synovial fluid. As for the disease-linked clones, they showed a CD8+ phenotype and occurred at relatively low frequencies in peripheral blood. Past studies reported some motif variants in reactive arthritis synovial fluid and blood. What appeared characteristic of ankylosing spondylitis blood was a TCR beta motif of eight highly homologous variants.

For TCR beta, libraries came from quantitative 5'-RACE with molecular barcodes. TCRdb re-derived calls from the 5' RACE reads in MiXCR, one entry per CDR3 protein. The sample has around 540,000 distinct CDR3 sequences; about 12% are singletons. Worth noting for this clonotype: Its cognate antigen is unknown.

Germline V CDR1 and CDR2: SGHTA, FQGNSA. Trimming left V 4 bases short and J 5 bases short, with 15 bases between. The CDR3 has 14 amino acids. The source of this sequence is a male donor with ankylosing spondylitis. Sequenced sample: blood, either unsorted or a sorted T cell fraction (not recorded which). The V and J genes are TRBV7-2 and TRBJ2-7; D not certain. This CDR3 is CASSSEINLNEQYF. The DNA of the CDR3 is TGTGCCAGCAGCTCTGAAATTAATTTAAACGAGCAGTACTTC.